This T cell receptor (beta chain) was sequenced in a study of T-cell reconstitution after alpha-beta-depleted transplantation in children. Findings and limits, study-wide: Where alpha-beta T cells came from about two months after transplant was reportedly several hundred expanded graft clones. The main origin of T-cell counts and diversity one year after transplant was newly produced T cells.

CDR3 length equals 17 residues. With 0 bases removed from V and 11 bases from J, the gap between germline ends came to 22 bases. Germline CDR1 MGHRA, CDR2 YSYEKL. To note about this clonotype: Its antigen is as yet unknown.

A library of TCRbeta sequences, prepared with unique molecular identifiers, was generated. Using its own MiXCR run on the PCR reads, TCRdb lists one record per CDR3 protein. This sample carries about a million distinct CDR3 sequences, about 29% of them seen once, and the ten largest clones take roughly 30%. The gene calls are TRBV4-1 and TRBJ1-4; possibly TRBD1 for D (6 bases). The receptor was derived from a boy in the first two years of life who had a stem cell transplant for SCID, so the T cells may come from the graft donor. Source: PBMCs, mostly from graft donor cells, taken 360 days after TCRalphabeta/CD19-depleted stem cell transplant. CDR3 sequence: CASSQEAAKGGSIKLFF. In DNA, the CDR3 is TGCGCCAGCAGCCAAGAAGCGGCTAAGGGGGGATCAATTAAACTGTTTTTT.